The 14 T cell receptor beta chains listed next were all sequenced from one sample in a study of blood T cell repertoires in COVID-19. The protocol was immunoSEQ multiplex PCR, while the TCRdb copy is restricted to in-frame clones and leaves out a portion. This sample has tens of thousands of clones, with more than 90% found just once. Sequencing was performed on peripheral blood. The receptors come from a man aged 50 or older with acute or convalescent COVID-19.

V gene TRBV5-1 combines with J gene TRBJ2-3, with 8 bases aligning to TRBD2. The CDR3 sequence is 14 residues long. The germline V gene has CDR1 SGHRS and CDR2 YFSETQ. V was pared by 0 bases and J by 6 bases, with 3 bases of the junction left unmatched. CDR3 DNA sequence: TGCGCCAGCAGCTTGGAGTCGGGAGGGGATACGCAGTATTTT. This encodes CASSLESGGDTQYF.

V is TRBV18 and J is TRBJ2-1; TRBD1 matches at 9 bases. The CDR3 length is 16 residues. The germline V gene encodes CDR1 KGHSH and CDR2 LQKENI. J was trimmed by 4 bases and V by 6 bases; bases with no gene match: 10. This CDR3 is CASSYGQGMFYNEQFF. Here the CDR3 DNA reads TGTGCCAGCTCCTACGGACAGGGGATGTTTTACAATGAGCAGTTCTTC. Variable domain in full (rest from reference TRBV18 and TRBJ2-1): NAGVMQNPRHLVRRRGQEARLRCSPMKGHSHVYWYRQLPEEGLKFMVYLQKENIIDESGMPKERFSAEFPKEGPSILRIQQVVRGDSAAYFCASSYGQGMFYNEQFFGPGTRLTVL.

The chain is built from TRBV9 and TRBJ2-2, with D possibly matching TRBD2 (6 bases). Germline CDR1 is SGDLS and CDR2 is YYNGEE. There are 18 residues in the CDR3. Trimming removed 1 base at V and 0 bases at J, with 16 bases between. CDR3 sequence reads: CASSVMAGGTPNTGELFF. As DNA, the CDR3 is TGTGCCAGCAGCGTAATGGCGGGCGGGACCCCGAACACCGGGGAGCTGTTTTTT.

The CDR3: CASSLGAALEQFF. CDR3 nucleotides: TGTGCCAGCAGCTTGGGGGCTGCTCTTGAGCAGTTCTTC. The gene calls are TRBV5-4 and TRBJ2-1; the D is unclear. Trimming left V 0 bases short and J 9 bases short, with 10 bases between. This CDR3 is built from 13 residues. CDR1 and CDR2 (germline): SGHNT, YYREEE (reference sequence).

The rearrangement joins TRBV18 to TRBJ1-1, with D perhaps matching TRBD1 (5 bases). The V end was cut by 3 bases, the J end by 1 base, with 6 bases between. This CDR3 contains 13 residues. CDR1 is KGHSH and CDR2 is LQKENI in the germline V gene. The CDR3 sequence is CASSPGGNTEAFF. In nucleotides, the CDR3 is TGTGCCAGCTCACCGGGGGGGAACACTGAAGCTTTCTTT.

This clone turned up a few times. The rearrangement uses TRBV15 and TRBJ1-2; 7 bases agree with TRBD1. Germline lookup yields CDR1 LNHNV and CDR2 YYDKDF (reference sequence). Unmatched junction bases numbered 4, after V lost 1 base and J lost 8 bases. The CDR3 has 13 residues. The CDR3: CATSRGRDRGYTF. The CDR3 DNA is TGTGCCACCAGCAGAGGCCGGGACAGAGGCTACACCTTC.

V gene TRBV11-2 combines with J gene TRBJ2-5, with TRBD2 matching over 10 bases. Trimming cost V 3 bases and J 4 bases; bases outside gene matches: 17. The CDR3 loop spans 19 amino acids. Germline CDR1 SGHAT, CDR2 FQNNGV. The CDR3 protein is CASSFNVRLAGGRGETQYF. The CDR3 DNA reads as TGTGCCAGCAGCTTTAATGTTAGATTAGCGGGAGGCCGGGGAGAGACCCAGTACTTC.

The chain employs TRBV5-6 and TRBJ2-4; TRBD2 agrees at 13 bases. The CDR3 covers 16 residues. The junction had 11 bases not matched to a gene; V was cut back by 5 bases and J by 9 bases. From germline, CDR1 is SGHDT and CDR2 YYEEEE. The CDR3, as DNA: TGTGCCAGCAGGCTTGGACTAGCGGGAGCTTCGGGCATTCAGTACTTC. This encodes CASRLGLAGASGIQYF.

The rearrangement joins TRBV24-1 to TRBJ2-7; 9 bases match TRBD1. Germline V lookup: CDR1 KGHDR, CDR2 SFDVKD. V shed 4 bases and J 5 bases; nucleotides not matched to a gene: 8. The CDR3 contains 15 residues. The CDR3 sequence: CATSDRQGVRDEQYF. The CDR3 nucleotides are TGTGCCACCAGTGACCGACAGGGGGTAAGGGACGAGCAGTACTTC.

This clone has just a few counts. This rearrangement joins TRBV6-1 to TRBJ1-6; D perhaps matches TRBD1 (6 bases). Germline lookup yields CDR1 MNHNS and CDR2 SASEGT. The CDR3 totals 14 residues. Trimming left V 1 base short and J 10 bases short, with 11 bases between. CDR3 sequence: CASSEGTGSSPLHF. CDR3 nucleotide sequence: TGTGCCAGCAGTGAAGGAACAGGGTCGTCACCCCTCCACTTT.

The chain carries TRBV7-2 and TRBJ2-3; 9 positions match TRBD2. The CDR3 runs to 14 residues. Germline assignment: CDR1 SGHTA and CDR2 FQGNSA. With 8 bases clipped from V and 5 bases from J, the junction kept 8 bases outside the gene matches. The CDR3: CASLLGLAGDTQYF. CDR3 in DNA: TGTGCCAGCCTCCTGGGACTAGCCGGAGATACGCAGTATTTT. The full variable domain, completed using reference TRBV7-2 and TRBJ2-3, is GAGVSQSPSNKVTEKGKDVELRCDPISGHTALYWYRQSLGQGLEFLIYFQGNSAPDKSGLPSDRFSAERTGGSVSTLTIQRTQQEDSAVYLCASLLGLAGDTQYFGPGTRLTVL.

V usage is TRBV5-8 and J usage is TRBJ2-2, with D perhaps TRBD1 (6 bases). Between the trimmed V and J ends, which lost 0 bases and 4 bases, there was a span of 10 bases. Germline V CDR1 and CDR2: SGHTS, YDEGEE. This CDR3 spans 15 amino acids. CDR3 sequence: CASSLGTVSTGELFF. The DNA for the CDR3 is TGTGCCAGCAGCTTGGGGACAGTTTCCACCGGGGAGCTGTTTTTT. The entire variable domain, with the rest obtained from reference TRBV5-8 and TRBJ2-2, is as follows: EAGVTQSPTHLIKTRGQQATLRCSPISGHTSVYWYQQALGLGLQFLLWYDEGEERNRGNFPPRFSGRQFPNYSSELNVNALELEDSALYLCASSLGTVSTGELFFGEGSRLTVL.

This chain connects TRBV6-5 to TRBJ2-7; TRBD2 aligns across 7 bases. The ends lost 2 bases at V and 4 bases at J; junction bases unmatched: 8. CDR1 is MNHEY, CDR2 SVGAGI, per germline. The CDR3 length is 15 residues. CDR3 region: CASSYEAGVGYEQYF. The DNA for the CDR3 is TGTGCCAGCAGTTACGAGGCGGGAGTTGGATACGAGCAGTACTTC.

The V and J genes are TRBV7-9 and TRBJ2-3, with TRBD2 matching 8 bases. Germline V gives CDR1 SEHNR, CDR2 FQNEAQ (reference sequence). The length of the CDR3 is 15 residues. With V trimmed by 1 base and J by 1 base, 1 base remained unmatched. CDR3 sequence: CASSLEGLGTDTQYF. Written as DNA, the CDR3 is TGTGCCAGCAGCTTAGAGGGACTAGGCACAGATACGCAGTATTTT.